The clone carrying this T cell receptor (beta chain) has a single count. The sample originates from a study of cytotoxic CD8 clonotypes in ibrutinib-treated CLL. Study-level information: Partial responses totalled some 24 and complete responses 2; after median roughly 70 months, approximately 15 remained remitted and roughly twelve progressed.

V was clipped by 2 bases and J by 1 base; unmatched bases: 10. The CDR3 length is 18 residues. Germline loops: CDR1 KGHSH, CDR2 LQKENI. Deep sequencing aimed at 1 in 200,000 to 1 in 1 million T cells' resolution. Only in-frame clones appear in the TCRdb table, and some are missing; sequencing was by immunoSEQ multiplex PCR. The sample includes fewer than 90,000 clones, 86% seen only once; the top ten take more than 5%. The V gene is TRBV18, the J gene TRBJ1-5, with TRBD1 matching 8 bases. This sample comprised PBMCs, obtained before ibrutinib treatment. This clonotype originated in a human donor with chronic lymphocytic leukemia. CDR3 sequence (DNA): TGTGCCAGCTCACCATACAATGGACAGGGTCGCAGCAATCAGCCCCAGCATTTT. It encodes CASSPYNGQGRSNQPQHF.